The 9 T cell receptor beta chains below come from one sample, sequenced in a study of tumor-infiltrating lymphocytes in primary liver carcinoma. Synthesis of TCR beta cDNA was carried out from around 540 ng total RNA with a constant-region primer. Employing slightly modified ARM-PCR, three nested multiplex PCR rounds were run, and these gave rise to the TCR beta libraries. TRBV1-TRBV30 forward primers paired with a C-beta reverse primer were used in the first two PCR rounds, which ran approximately 10 cycles each. TCRdb redid the calling of the multiplex PCR reads with MiXCR, one entry per CDR3 protein. The data contain 40,000 or so distinct CDR3 sequences, around 75% of them singletons. Co-extracted RNA and DNA came from roughly 20-30 mg of unsorted bulk tissue. The sequenced sample was tumor-adjacent normal liver tissue. The receptors originated from a man aged 40-50 years with primary liver carcinoma and hepatitis B virus infection.

V is TRBV6-2 or TRBV6-3 and J is TRBJ2-1; D unresolved. V shed 1 base and J shed 6 bases, with 10 bases lying between them. The germline CDR1 and CDR2 sequences are MNHEY and SVGEGT. The CDR3 runs 14 residues. The CDR3, as DNA: TGTGCCAGCAGTTACTTGGGGAAGAGCAATGAGCAGTTCTTC. Its translation: CASSYLGKSNEQFF.

The chain carries TRBV9 and TRBJ2-2, with 11 positions matching TRBD2. Germline CDR1 SGDLS, CDR2 YYNGEE. The length of the CDR3 is 15 residues. The V segment lost 5 bases and the J segment 4 bases; nucleotides outside the gene matches: 4. DNA for the CDR3: TGTGCCAGCAGGCCTACTAGCGGGAGCACCGGGGAGCTGTTTTTT. It specifies CASRPTSGSTGELFF.

This clonotype showed up just a few times. Its ends do not fully match the called genes, so a read error is possible. This chain links TRBV6-6 with TRBJ1-5; D is undetermined. Germline-derived CDR1 and CDR2 are MNHNY and SVGAGI (reference sequence). This CDR3 spans 14 amino acids. CDR3 region: CASSYSEGRQPQLF. As DNA, the CDR3 is TGTGCCAGCAGTTACTCGGAGGGCCGGCAGCCCCAGCTTTTT.

As regards this clonotype: One end of the junction is discordant with germline, which a read error may explain. V is TRBV11-1 and J is TRBJ2-5; weak D call: TRBD1 (5 bases). This CDR3 has 14 amino acids. CDR1 and CDR2 (germline): SGHAT, FQDESV (reference sequence). The CDR3 DNA sequence: TGTGCCAACAGCCTACACAGGAACCAAGAGACCCAGTACTTC. Translation: CANSLHRNQETQYF.

Comment on this clonotype: Germline is not matched at one junction end, which may reflect a read error. The rearrangement links TRBV30 to TRBJ2-1; the match to TRBD2 covers 11 bases. This CDR3 contains 15 residues. Germline lookup yields CDR1 GTSNPN and CDR2 SVGIG (reference sequence). In nucleotides, the CDR3 is TGTGGCTGGAGTGAAGGGACTAGCGGAGTAAATGAGCAGTTCTTC. Amino acid sequence: CGWSEGTSGVNEQFF.

About this clonotype: Because the CDR3 is missing its conserved closing phenylalanine or tryptophan, this is likely a read error. The chain carries TRBV13 and TRBJ2-1; D not resolved. The CDR3 loop spans 11 amino acids. Germline values: CDR1 PRHDT, CDR2 FYEKMQ (reference sequence). CDR3 coding DNA: TGCGCCAGCAGCTTAAATGATGAGCAGTTCATC. Protein product: CASSLNDEQFI.

This clonotype was detected many times. V is TRBV5-1 and J is TRBJ2-2; TRBD1 aligns across 8 bases. Germline assignment: CDR1 SGHRS and CDR2 YFSETQ. The CDR3 sequence is 15 residues long. Trimming removed 1 base from V and 5 bases from J; junction bases left unmatched: 4. The CDR3 coding sequence is TGCGCCAGCAGCTTGAGGACAGGGATAACCGGGGAGCTGTTTTTT. This encodes CASSLRTGITGELFF.

On this clonotype itself: In this CDR3 the conserved last residue, phenylalanine or tryptophan, is missing, so a read error is likely. The chain recombines TRBV6-5 with TRBJ1-1, with D uncertain. CDR3 size: 13 residues. Looked up from germline, CDR1 is MNHEY and CDR2 is SVGAGI. The ends were cut back, 7 bases at V and 5 bases at J, with 14 bases in the middle. CDR3 DNA: TGTGCCAGCAAATCGGAGGAGGAAACTGAAGCTTTCTCT. It codes for CASKSEEETEAFS.

This chain links TRBV12-3 or TRBV12-4 with TRBJ2-7, with TRBD2 as a possible D gene (6 bases). This CDR3 contains 15 residues. V dropped 9 bases and J dropped 0 bases, with 18 bases sitting between them. The CDR3 spells CARRSGLLSSYEQYF. The CDR3 bases are TGTGCCAGGAGATCGGGACTCCTAAGCTCCTACGAGCAGTACTTC.